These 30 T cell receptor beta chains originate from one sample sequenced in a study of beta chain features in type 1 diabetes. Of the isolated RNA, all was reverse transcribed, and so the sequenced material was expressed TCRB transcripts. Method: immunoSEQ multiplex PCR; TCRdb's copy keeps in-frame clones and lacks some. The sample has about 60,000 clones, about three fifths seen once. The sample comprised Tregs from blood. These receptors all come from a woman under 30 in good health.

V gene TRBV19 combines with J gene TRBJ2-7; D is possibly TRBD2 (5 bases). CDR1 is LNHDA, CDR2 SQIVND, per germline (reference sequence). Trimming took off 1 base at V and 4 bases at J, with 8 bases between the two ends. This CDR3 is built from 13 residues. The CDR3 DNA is TGTGCCAGTAGTATAGGCCGGGGATACGAGCAGTACTTC. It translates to CASSIGRGYEQYF.

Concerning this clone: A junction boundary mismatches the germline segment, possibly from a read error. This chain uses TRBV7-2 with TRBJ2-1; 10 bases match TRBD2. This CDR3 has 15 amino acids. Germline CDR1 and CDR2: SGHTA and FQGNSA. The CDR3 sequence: CASSLASSGSWKQFF. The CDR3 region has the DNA TGTGCCAGCAGTTTAGCGTCTAGCGGGAGCTGGAAGCAGTTCTTC. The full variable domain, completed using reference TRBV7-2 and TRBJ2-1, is GAGVSQSPSNKVTEKGKDVELRCDPISGHTALYWYRQSLGQGLEFLIYFQGNSAPDKSGLPSDRFSAERTGGSVSTLTIQRTQQEDSAVYLCASSLASSGSWKQFFGPGTRLTVL.

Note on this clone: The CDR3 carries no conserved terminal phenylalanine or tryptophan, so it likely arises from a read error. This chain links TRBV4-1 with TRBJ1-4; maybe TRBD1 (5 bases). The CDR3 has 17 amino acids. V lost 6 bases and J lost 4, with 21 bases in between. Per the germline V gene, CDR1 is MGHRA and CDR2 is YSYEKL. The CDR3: CASSRALDQTDNEKLFS. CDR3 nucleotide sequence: TGCGCCAGCAGTCGCGCACTTGACCAGACAGATAATGAAAAACTGTTTTCT.

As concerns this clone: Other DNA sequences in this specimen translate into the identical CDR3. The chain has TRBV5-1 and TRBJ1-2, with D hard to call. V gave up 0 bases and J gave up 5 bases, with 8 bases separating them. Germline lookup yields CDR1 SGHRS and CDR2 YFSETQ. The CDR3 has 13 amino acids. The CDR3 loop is CASSLGQVYGYTF. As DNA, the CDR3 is TGCGCCAGCAGCTTGGGGCAGGTGTATGGCTACACCTTC.

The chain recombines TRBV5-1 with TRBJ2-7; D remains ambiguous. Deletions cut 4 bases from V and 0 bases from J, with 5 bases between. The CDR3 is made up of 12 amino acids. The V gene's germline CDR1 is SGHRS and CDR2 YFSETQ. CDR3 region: CASSPSSYEQYF. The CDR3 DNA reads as TGCGCCAGCAGCCCCAGCTCCTACGAGCAGTACTTC.

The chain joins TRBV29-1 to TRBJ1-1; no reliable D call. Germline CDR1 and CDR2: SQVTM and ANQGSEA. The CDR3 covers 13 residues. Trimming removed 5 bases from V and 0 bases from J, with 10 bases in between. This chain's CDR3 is CSVSGVMNTEAFF. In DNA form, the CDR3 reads TGCAGCGTTAGCGGAGTCATGAACACTGAAGCTTTCTTT.

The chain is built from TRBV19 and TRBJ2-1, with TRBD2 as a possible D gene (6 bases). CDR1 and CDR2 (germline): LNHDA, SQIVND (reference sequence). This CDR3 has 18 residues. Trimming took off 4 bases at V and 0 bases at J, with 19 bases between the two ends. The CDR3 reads CASSSSALRGYSYNEQFF. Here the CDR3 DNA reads TGTGCCAGTAGTAGCTCGGCCCTGCGGGGATACTCCTACAATGAGCAGTTCTTC.

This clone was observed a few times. The CDR3 nucleotides read TGCGCCAGCAGCTCAGGACAGGGAAGTTCTGGCTACACCTTC. This codes for CASSSGQGSSGYTF. The chain employs TRBV5-1 and TRBJ1-2; 8 positions agree with TRBD1. This CDR3 is built from 14 residues. The V gene end was trimmed by 3 bases and the J gene end by 7 bases; junction bases not matched to a gene: 8. Per the germline V gene, CDR1 is SGHRS and CDR2 is YFSETQ. The full variable domain, its missing parts supplied by reference TRBV5-1 and TRBJ1-2, is KAGVTQTPRYLIKTRGQQVTLSCSPISGHRSVSWYQQTPGQGLQFLFEYFSETQRNKGNFPGRFSGRQFSNSRSEMNVSTLELGDSALYLCASSSGQGSSGYTFGSGTRLTVV.

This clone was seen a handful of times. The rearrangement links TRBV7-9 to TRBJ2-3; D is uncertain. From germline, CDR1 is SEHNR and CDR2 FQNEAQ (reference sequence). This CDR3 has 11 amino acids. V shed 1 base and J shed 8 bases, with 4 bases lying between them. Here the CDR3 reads CASSLDRTQYF. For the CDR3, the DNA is TGTGCCAGCAGCTTAGATCGTACGCAGTATTTT.

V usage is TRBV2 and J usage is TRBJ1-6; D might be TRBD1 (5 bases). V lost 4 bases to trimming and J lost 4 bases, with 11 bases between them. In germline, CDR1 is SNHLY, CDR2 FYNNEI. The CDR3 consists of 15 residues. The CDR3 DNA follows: TGTGCCAGCAGTGCTCAAGGGGATTATAATTCACCCCTCCACTTT. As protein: CASSAQGDYNSPLHF. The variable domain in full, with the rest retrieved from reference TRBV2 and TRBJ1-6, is EPEVTQTPSHQVTQMGQEVILRCVPISNHLYFYWYRQILGQKVEFLVSFYNNEISEKSEIFDDQFSVERPDGSNFTLKIRSTKLEDSAMYFCASSAQGDYNSPLHFGNGTRLTVT.

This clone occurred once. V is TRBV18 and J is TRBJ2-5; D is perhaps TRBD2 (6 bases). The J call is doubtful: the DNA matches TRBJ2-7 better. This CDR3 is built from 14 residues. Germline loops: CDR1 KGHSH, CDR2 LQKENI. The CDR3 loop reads CASSHGGSTSEQYF. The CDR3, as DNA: TGTGCCAGCTCACACGGGGGATCGACAAGCGAGCAGTACTTC.

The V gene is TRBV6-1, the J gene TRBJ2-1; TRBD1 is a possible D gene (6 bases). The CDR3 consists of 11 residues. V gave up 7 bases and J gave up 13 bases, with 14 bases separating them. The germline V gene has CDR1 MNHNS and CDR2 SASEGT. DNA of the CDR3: TGTGCCAGCACCCAGGGGCAGAAACAGTTCTTC. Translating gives CASTQGQKQFF.

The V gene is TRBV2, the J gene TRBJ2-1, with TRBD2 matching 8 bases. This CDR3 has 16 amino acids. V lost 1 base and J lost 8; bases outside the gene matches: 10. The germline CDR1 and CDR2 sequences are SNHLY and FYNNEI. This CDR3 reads CASSEVGLAGWDEQFF. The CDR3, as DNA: TGTGCCAGCAGTGAAGTCGGGTTAGCGGGGTGGGATGAGCAGTTCTTC.

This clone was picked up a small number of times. The CDR3, as DNA: TGCGCCAGCAGCTGGGAACAGGGGAACACTGAAGCTTTCTTT. As protein: CASSWEQGNTEAFF. V usage is TRBV5-1 and J usage is TRBJ1-1; the D gene is possibly TRBD1 (6 bases). The CDR3 runs 14 residues. Germline V CDR1 and CDR2: SGHRS, YFSETQ. Trimming pared 3 bases from V and 1 base from J, leaving 10 bases between.

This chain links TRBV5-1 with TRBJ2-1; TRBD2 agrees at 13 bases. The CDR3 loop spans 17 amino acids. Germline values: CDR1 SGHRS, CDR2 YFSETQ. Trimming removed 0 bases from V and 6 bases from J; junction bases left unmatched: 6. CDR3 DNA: TGCGCCAGCAGCTTGGAACTAGCGGGAGGGGTCATCAATGAGCAGTTCTTC. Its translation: CASSLELAGGVINEQFF.

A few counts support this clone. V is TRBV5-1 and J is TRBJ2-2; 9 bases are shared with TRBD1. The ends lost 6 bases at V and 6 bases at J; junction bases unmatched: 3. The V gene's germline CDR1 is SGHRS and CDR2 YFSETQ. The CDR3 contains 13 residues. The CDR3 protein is CASTRQGAGELFF. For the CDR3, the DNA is TGCGCCAGCACCCGACAGGGGGCCGGGGAGCTGTTTTTT.

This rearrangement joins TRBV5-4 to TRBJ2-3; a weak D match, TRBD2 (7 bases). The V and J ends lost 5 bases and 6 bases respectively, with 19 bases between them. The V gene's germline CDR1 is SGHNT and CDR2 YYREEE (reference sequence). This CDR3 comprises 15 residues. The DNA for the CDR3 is TGTGCCAGCAGTGGGGGCGGGAGCAGGCTGGATACGCAGTATTTT. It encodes CASSGGGSRLDTQYF.

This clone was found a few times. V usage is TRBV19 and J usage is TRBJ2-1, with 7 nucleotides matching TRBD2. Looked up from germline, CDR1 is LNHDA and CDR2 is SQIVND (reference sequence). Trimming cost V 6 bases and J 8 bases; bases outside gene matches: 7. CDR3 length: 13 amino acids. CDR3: CASRTGGGDEQFF. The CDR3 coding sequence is TGTGCCAGTAGAACGGGGGGAGGTGATGAGCAGTTCTTC.

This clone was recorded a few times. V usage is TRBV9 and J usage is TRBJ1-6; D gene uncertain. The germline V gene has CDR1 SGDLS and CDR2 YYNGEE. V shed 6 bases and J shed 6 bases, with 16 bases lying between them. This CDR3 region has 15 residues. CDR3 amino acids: CASNEDGRPNSPLHF. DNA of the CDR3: TGTGCCAGCAACGAGGATGGGAGGCCTAATTCACCCCTCCACTTT.

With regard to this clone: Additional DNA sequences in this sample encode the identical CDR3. CDR3 in DNA: TGTGCCAGCAGTCGGACTAGCGGGAGGTCGTACGAGCAGTACTTC. Its protein product is CASSRTSGRSYEQYF. The rearrangement uses TRBV6-5 and TRBJ2-7; 14 positions match TRBD2. The CDR3 totals 15 residues. The germline V gene encodes CDR1 MNHEY and CDR2 SVGAGI. After removal of 5 bases from V and 4 bases from J, the junction contained 4 bases not matched to a gene.

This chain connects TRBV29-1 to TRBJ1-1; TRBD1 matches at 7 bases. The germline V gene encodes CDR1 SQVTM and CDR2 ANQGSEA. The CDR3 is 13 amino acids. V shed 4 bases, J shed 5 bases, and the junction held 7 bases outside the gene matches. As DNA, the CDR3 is TGCAGCGTTGCACTACAGGGGCAGACTGAAGCTTTCTTT. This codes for CSVALQGQTEAFF. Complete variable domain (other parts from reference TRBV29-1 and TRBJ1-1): SAVISQKPSRDICQRGTSLTIQCQVDSQVTMMFWYRQQPGQSLTLIATANQGSEATYESGFVIDKFPISRPNLTFSTLTVSNMSPEDSSIYLCSVALQGQTEAFFGQGTRLTVV.

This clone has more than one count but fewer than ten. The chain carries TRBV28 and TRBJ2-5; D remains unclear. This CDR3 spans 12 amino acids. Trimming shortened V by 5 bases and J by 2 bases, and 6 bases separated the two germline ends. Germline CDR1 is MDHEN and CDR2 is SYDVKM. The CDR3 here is CASSLTQETQYF. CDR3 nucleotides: TGTGCCAGCAGTCTTACTCAAGAGACCCAGTACTTC.

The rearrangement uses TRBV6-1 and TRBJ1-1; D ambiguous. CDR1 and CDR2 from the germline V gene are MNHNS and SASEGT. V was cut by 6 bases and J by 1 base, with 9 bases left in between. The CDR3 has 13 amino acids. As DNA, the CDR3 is TGTGCCAGCAGCTATTGGGCGAACACTGAAGCTTTCTTT. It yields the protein CASSYWANTEAFF.

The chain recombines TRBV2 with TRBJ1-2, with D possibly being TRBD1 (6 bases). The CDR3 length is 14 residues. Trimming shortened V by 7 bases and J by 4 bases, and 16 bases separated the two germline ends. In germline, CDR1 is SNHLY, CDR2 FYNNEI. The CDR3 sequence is CASMDSLTSYGYTF. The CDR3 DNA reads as TGTGCCAGCATGGACAGCCTTACCTCCTATGGCTACACCTTC.

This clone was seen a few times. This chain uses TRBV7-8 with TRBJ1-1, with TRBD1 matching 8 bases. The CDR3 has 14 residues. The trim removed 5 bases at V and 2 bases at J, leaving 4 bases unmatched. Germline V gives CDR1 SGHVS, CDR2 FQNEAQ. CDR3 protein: CASSVDRGNTEAFF. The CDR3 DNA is TGTGCCAGCAGCGTCGACAGGGGAAACACTGAAGCTTTCTTT.

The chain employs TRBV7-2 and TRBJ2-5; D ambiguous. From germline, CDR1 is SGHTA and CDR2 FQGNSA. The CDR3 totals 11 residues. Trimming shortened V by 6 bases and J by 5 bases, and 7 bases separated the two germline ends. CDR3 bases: TGTGCCAGCAGTTTCAGGGAGACCCAGTACTTC. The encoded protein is CASSFRETQYF. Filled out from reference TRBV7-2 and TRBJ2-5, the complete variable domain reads GAGVSQSPSNKVTEKGKDVELRCDPISGHTALYWYRQSLGQGLEFLIYFQGNSAPDKSGLPSDRFSAERTGGSVSTLTIQRTQQEDSAVYLCASSFRETQYFGPGTRLLVL.

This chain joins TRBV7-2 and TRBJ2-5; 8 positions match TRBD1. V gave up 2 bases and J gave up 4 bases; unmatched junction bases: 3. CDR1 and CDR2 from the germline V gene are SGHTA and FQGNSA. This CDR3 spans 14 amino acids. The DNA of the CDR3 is TGTGCCAGCAGCTTAAGGCAGGGGGCAGAGACCCAGTACTTC. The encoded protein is CASSLRQGAETQYF. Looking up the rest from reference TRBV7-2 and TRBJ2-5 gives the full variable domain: GAGVSQSPSNKVTEKGKDVELRCDPISGHTALYWYRQSLGQGLEFLIYFQGNSAPDKSGLPSDRFSAERTGGSVSTLTIQRTQQEDSAVYLCASSLRQGAETQYFGPGTRLLVL.

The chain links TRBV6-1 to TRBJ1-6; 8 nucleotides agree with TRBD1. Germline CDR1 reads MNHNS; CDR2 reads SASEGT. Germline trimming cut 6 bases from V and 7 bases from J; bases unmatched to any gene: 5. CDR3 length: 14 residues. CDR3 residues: CASRRTGNNSPLHF. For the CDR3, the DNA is TGTGCCAGCAGAAGGACAGGGAACAATTCACCCCTCCACTTT.

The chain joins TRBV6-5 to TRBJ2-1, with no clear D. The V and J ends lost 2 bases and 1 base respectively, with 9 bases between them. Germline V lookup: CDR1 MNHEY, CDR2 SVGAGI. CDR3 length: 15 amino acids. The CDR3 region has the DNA TGTGCCAGCAGTTACACCCCCGAGTCCTACAATGAGCAGTTCTTC. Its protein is CASSYTPESYNEQFF.

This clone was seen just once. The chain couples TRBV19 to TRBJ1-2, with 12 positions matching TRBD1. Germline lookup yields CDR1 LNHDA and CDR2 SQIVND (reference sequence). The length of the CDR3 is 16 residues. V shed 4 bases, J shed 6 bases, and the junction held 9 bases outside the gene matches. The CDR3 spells CASSKIRDRGRDGYTF. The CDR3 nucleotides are TGTGCCAGTAGTAAAATCCGGGACAGGGGGCGTGATGGCTACACCTTC.